This record concerns one T cell receptor beta chain sequence. It has no known antigen specificity. No base quality values were provided; no much bigger clone lies one nucleotide off. The data were obtained in a study of blood T cell repertoires in COVID-19 (dated by TCRdb to the early 2020s). About the study as a whole: Collaborator samples came from the United States, Italy and Spain and covered acute and convalescent phases of COVID-19. Samples came from the ongoing ImmuneRACE study (first 160 participants) plus 1,254 subjects from 6 global collaborators. The prospective study material was composed of cDNA or gDNA derived from T cells, B-cell-depleted T cells, or PBMCs. A freely available public database, intended as a resource for researchers studying the immune response to SARS-CoV-2, is where the repertoires were released. Subjects who had been exposed to COVID-19, were actively infected with it, or had recovered from it provided the deeply sampled blood TCRbeta repertoires that made up the dataset. Where available, HLA class I and class II types were obtained from metadata supplied by the sample provider rather than from assay-based typing. Sample metadata almost always included a de-identified subject ID, COVID-19 status, age in years and sex.

The germline V gene provides CDR1 SGHTA and CDR2 FQGTGA. The cysteine opens and the phenylalanine closes a CDR3 of 17 amino acids. Kept here is only the CDR3 DNA, which spans 51 bases and is read in frame from base 1. The germline V end is reduced by 1 base and the J end by 3 bases; junction bases left unmatched: 7. TCRbeta CDR3 regions were amplified from genomic DNA by means of the immunoSEQ Assay, a bias-controlled multiplex PCR. The study's own analysis went as follows. The number of nucleated cells in each sample was estimated from the amplification of reference gene primers within the assay. To quantify the absolute abundance of each unique TCRbeta CDR3 rearrangement, sequence reads were collapsed and filtered. For each sample, productive Simpson clonality was calculated as the square root of Simpson's diversity index over productive rearrangements. TCRdb holds this immuneACCESS table with in-frame rearrangements only. Some clones are missing; in checked studies, unresolved V genes explain under half, and the rest has no known cause. The V and J calls and clone size come from that table; D and trimming were worked out from the DNA. In this sample the table shows about 200,000 clones, about 88% of which occur a single time. The top ten hold around 1.6% of the sample.

Each collaborating institution followed its own protocols to collect whole blood in K2EDTA tubes. Collaborator samples were shipped for TCRbeta analysis as frozen whole blood, isolated PBMCs, or DNA extracted from either sample type. Broad study findings and their caveats: How much clinical and demographic metadata was included differed by source and by participant, and the metadata was provided uncurated.

The sample was peripheral blood. This chain joins TRBV7-3 to TRBJ2-1; 9 central nucleotides agree with TRBD2. The TCR was taken from a man aged 18 to 30 with active or convalescent COVID-19. The DNA sequence is TGTGCCAGCAGCTTAATTGGCGGGGGGGCCGACTACAATGAGCAGTTCTTC. This yields the protein CASSLIGGGADYNEQFF.